The text below deals with one TCR beta chain. This clone was detected a few times. It lacks a known antigen. It has no much larger one-base neighbor in the sample; base qualities were not kept. In total, 666 healthy bone marrow donors made up the cohort. At the time of sampling, every cohort member was nominally healthy, though immune exposures that went unrecorded were likely present. The donor was CMV seropositive and belonged to the group of about 290 seropositive cohort members. A peripheral blood sample was collected from each donor, and TCR beta sequencing was performed on peripheral blood mononuclear cells. The Qiagen DNeasy Blood Extraction Kit was used to extract genomic DNA from the blood cell samples. This record comes from a study of cytomegalovirus exposure and HLA in healthy donors (dated by TCRdb to 2016 to 2017). Some background on the complete study: According to an earlier analysis of several hundred of the donors, 150 million to 200 million T cells yielded 100 million or so unique TCR beta sequences and less than 300 Gb of sequence data. An early release covering roughly 600 HLA-typed donors comprised about 300 gigabases of sequencing data and 65 million to 100 million unique TCR sequences. Among the roughly 400 genotyped donors, around 81% belonged to the genetic ancestry cluster associated with self-reported Caucasian donors. The study was designed to test whether signatures of past pathogen exposure could be identified by cataloging public T cell receptors. The study profiled the T cell repertoires of hundreds of subjects by immunosequencing and related them to cytomegalovirus serostatus. A separate validation cohort of 90 to 150 different subjects was used in addition to the 666-subject first cohort. To predict cytomegalovirus infection status, the study brought together high-throughput TCR immunosequencing, statistical association of individual TCRs with disease status, and machine learning. A later analysis re-examined previously published TCR beta repertoires from just over 650 donors and added high-resolution HLA genotyping to investigate patterns of TCR occurrence. In the later analysis, no new phenotypic data were used to find candidate immune exposures; instead, reliance was placed on TCR beta sequences and their occurrence across donors. In an earlier analysis of 587 of the donors, high-throughput TCR beta sequencing was used to judge whether each TCR beta V gene segment behaved as functional or pseudogenic. Donor age, sex, ethnicity and CMV serostatus were collected together with the repertoire data. Genome-wide SNP genotypes for about 65% of the 666 donors were used in a later genetic analysis, which treated that subset as a discovery cohort. All discovery cohort repertoires had been generated using a single sequencing platform. HLA typing included class I and class II loci at four-digit resolution. The number of typed donors differed by locus: about 629-630 for A, B, C, DRB1 and DQB1; approximately 530 for DQA1; approximately 600 for DPA1; and around 490 for DPB1. A few DR-DQ haplotypes were handled as single units for association and clustering because linkage in the cohort was strong. On average, 235,054 unique TCR beta nucleotide sequences were sequenced per donor among a few hundred genotyped donors of the cohort, with around 19% of those sequences being non-productive.

The germline V end is reduced by 3 bases and the J end by 2 bases; junction bases left unmatched: 4. CDR1 and CDR2 are drawn from the germline V gene (reference sequence): GTSNPN, SVGIG. The CDR3, from cysteine to phenylalanine, totals 14 residues. Only the CDR3 part of the read is kept: 42 bases, read in frame from the first base. The receptor library was made with the immunoSEQ multiplex PCR assay. For the multiplex PCR, a mixture combining 60 forward primers for TCR Vbeta segments and 13 reverse primers for TCR Jbeta segments was used. Amplification of the CDR3 region of rearranged TCR beta genes was performed with a multiplex PCR assay on genomic DNA. The Illumina HiSeq System was used to sequence the amplified TCR beta libraries as 87-base-pair reads. The study's own analysis went as follows. A later analysis counted some 80 million unique TCR beta chains across the 666 repertoires, and roughly 11 million of these chains were shared by at least two donors. Raw reads were error-corrected and collapsed into unique sequences by a nearest-neighbor algorithm in which closely related sequences were merged to remove PCR and sequencing errors. To assign V, D and J gene segments, CDR3 sequences were aligned to IMGT reference sequences. Each retained sequence needed at least a six-nucleotide match to both a V gene segment and a J gene segment. Rearrangements were classified as productive when the CDR3 lacked stop codons and remained in frame with V and J, and all other rearrangements were classified as non-productive. Following IMGT convention, CDR3 was defined as the stretch from the second conserved V-encoded cysteine to the conserved J-encoded phenylalanine. In an earlier analysis of more than 550 of the donors, sequences lacking an unambiguous match to a single V gene segment were excluded. An earlier analysis of a few hundred of the donors called V segments functional above 56.7% productive rearrangements and segregating when the between-donor standard deviation exceeded 5%. A statistical classification framework was built for diagnosing cytomegalovirus status from the catalog of TCR beta chain sequences. A later analysis assigned V and J genes by comparing TCR nucleotide sequences with IMGT/GENE-DB human TR gene sequences. Using the TCRdist pipeline, a later analysis assigned CDR3 sequences along with most-parsimonious VDJ recombination scenarios. A later analysis defined each TCR beta chain by its CDR3 amino acid sequence plus V-gene family, and excluded reads lacking a unique V-gene family. To address suspected cross-contamination and a sequencing artifact, a later analysis removed approximately 600 highly shared, low-generation-probability nucleotide sequences. For each public chain, a later analysis derived a clonal expansion index from normalized ranks of inferred template counts within each repertoire. A later analysis computed generation probabilities with a VDJ recombination model fitted to out-of-frame rearrangements, and checked the results against IGoR. In a later analysis, TCR-TCR, TCR-HLA and TCR-CMV co-occurrence was scored with hypergeometric tests, and a repertoire-size bias correction was applied to TCR pairs. A later analysis estimated false discovery rates by permuting HLA or CMV assignments 20 times. A later analysis grouped co-occurring TCRs with DBSCAN, adding TCRdist sequence similarity when clustering within HLA-allele-positive subsets. For co-occurrence clustering, repertoires with fewer than 30,000 or more than 120,000 public chains were excluded, along with a handful of repertoires with anomalous nucleotide sharing. TCRdb carries this immuneACCESS record with in-frame sequences only. Its versions omit some clonotypes, under half of them owing to an unresolved V gene in the studies checked, with the rest unexplained. Clonal size and the V and J genes are those of that table, whereas D and trimming came from the DNA. This sample holds approximately 82,000 clones; about 9.4% were observed only once. Clones ranked in the top ten supply approximately 23% of the sample.

On the study overall, not on this receptor specifically: Correlated functional status among segregating V segments might reflect linkage disequilibrium, but an unknown experimental factor could not be ruled out. The sequencing pipeline was judged likely to have produced a cluster of highly shared sequence variants as a technical artifact. Presence/absence analyses assumed roughly uniform sequencing depth across donors, an assumption that may not hold. A further reported finding was that TCR beta sequences accurately predicted the HLA-A and HLA-B alleles for most subjects in the first cohort. The only immune exposure information available for the cohort was CMV serostatus. Several of the top co-occurrence clusters appeared to be linked to parvovirus B19, influenza, CMV and Epstein-Barr virus, according to a later analysis. Compared with equally common non-associated chains, HLA-associated TCR beta chains in a later analysis were more clonally expanded and had lower generation probabilities. Most TCR sequences were observed very rarely across donors, whereas some public TCRs were present in many individuals. Because HLA typing was missing for some donors at each locus, association tests included only the typed subset. Because counts were too low, around 17 rarely observed V segments, including chromosome 9 orphons, were left out of the earlier analysis of over 550 of the donors. Assigning TCR associations to individual alleles was difficult when HLA alleles, especially DR and DQ, strongly co-occurred. In an earlier analysis of fewer than 700 of the donors, most TCR beta V segments appeared in productive rearrangements about 87% or about 30% of the time, broadly matching IMGT annotations. According to a later analysis, most CMV-associated TCR beta chains appeared to be HLA-restricted, and the HLA associations seemed to be driven largely by CMV exposure. It was suggested by the authors that the approach could potentially be generalized to other disease states and immunological phenotypes. The study gave a list of more than 150 TCR beta chains associated with cytomegalovirus. In vitro tests confirmed that a few of the cytomegalovirus-associated TCR beta chains recognize cytomegalovirus antigens. Compared with the roughly 670-donor mean, donors in an Asian-associated ancestry cluster had fewer N-insertions in productive TCRs, according to a later genetic analysis. Because the 87-base-pair reads could not distinguish some IMGT-functional V segments, including TRBV6-2 and TRBV6-3, those segments were excluded. This cohort had only TCR beta chains sequenced, and the lack of alpha or paired-chain data limited which features could be detected. The classifier was reported to diagnose cytomegalovirus status with high specificity and sensitivity in both the original cohort and the validation cohort. In a later analysis, TCR association rates were found to vary across HLA loci, with the most associated TCRs seen for DRB1 alleles and the fewest for HLA-C alleles. V-gene and J-gene trimming of TCR beta chains was associated with a missense DCLRE1C variant in a later genetic analysis, and the association was replicated in an independent cohort. At a false discovery rate of 0.05, a later analysis linked fewer than 20,000 TCR beta sequences to specific HLA alleles.

Sequencing was performed on PBMCs. The sequence was obtained from a man aged 60 to 75 in good health and CMV-seropositive. The rearrangement joined TRBV30 to TRBJ1-5; 7 junctional bases match TRBD1. Here is the DNA: TGTGCCTGGAGGGGGCAGGGGGGCAATCAGCCCCAGCATTTT. This gives the protein CAWRGQGGNQPQHF. Here the CDR3 is joined to the reference TRBV30 and TRBJ1-5 genes, and the full variable domain is: SQTIHQWPATLVQPVGSPLSLECTVEGTSNPNLYWYRQAAGRGLQLLFYSVGIGQISSEVPQNLSASRPQDRQFILSSKKLLLSDSGFYLCAWRGQGGNQPQHFGDGTRLSIL.